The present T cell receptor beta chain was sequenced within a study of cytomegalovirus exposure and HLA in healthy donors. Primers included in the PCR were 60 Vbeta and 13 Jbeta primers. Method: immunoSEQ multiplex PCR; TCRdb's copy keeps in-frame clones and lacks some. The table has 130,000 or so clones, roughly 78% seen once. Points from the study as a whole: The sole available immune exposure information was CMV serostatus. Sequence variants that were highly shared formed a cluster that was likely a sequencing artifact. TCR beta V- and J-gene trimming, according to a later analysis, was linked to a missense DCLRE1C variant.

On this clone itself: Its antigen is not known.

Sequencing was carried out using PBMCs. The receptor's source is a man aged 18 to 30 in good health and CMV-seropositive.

The CDR3 DNA follows: TGTGCCAGCAGCCCCCGGGACAAGTCCTACGAGCAGTACTTC. Translation: CASSPRDKSYEQYF. The chain joins TRBV7-9 to TRBJ2-7; the D gene is possibly TRBD1 (6 bases). Germline V gene sequence: CDR1 SEHNR, CDR2 FQNEAQ (reference sequence). The germline V and J ends were trimmed by 5 bases and 1 base, with 12 bases remaining between them. There are 14 residues in the CDR3.